This TCR beta chain was identified in a study of CD8 T cells in Susac syndrome. This CDR3 comprises 12 residues. The V gene lost 0 bases and the J gene lost 8 bases, with 6 bases spanning the gap. Looked up from germline, CDR1 is SGHDT and CDR2 is YYEEEE. CD8+ and CD4+ T cells taken from blood had their TCR beta sequenced. Relapsing-remitting disease, either stable or active, was present in the multiple sclerosis controls, who were treatment-naive patients. FACS was used to enrich TEMRA cells, whereas the CD8+ and CD4+ T cells were obtained by negative isolation. The table lists this clonotype with a count of one. Random hexamers were used to reverse transcribe an amount of about 0.45 to 1 ug RNA. Amplification of TCR beta CDR3 was carried out by immunoSEQ multiplex PCR, which covered 54 Vbeta and 13 Jbeta segments. TCRdb re-called the immunoSEQ multiplex PCR reads through MiXCR, storing one row per CDR3 protein. The table records around 140,000 distinct CDR3 sequences, 90% to 95% of them present only once.

The sequencing input was CD4+ T cells from PBMCs. This receptor was obtained from a human donor with multiple sclerosis. The V and J genes are TRBV5-6 and TRBJ2-1, with D possibly TRBD2 on 6 matching bases. The CDR3 protein is CASSLAGDEQFF. The CDR3 DNA is TGTGCCAGCAGCTTGGCGGGGGATGAGCAGTTCTTC. Supplemented by reference TRBV5-6 and TRBJ2-1, the full variable domain reads DAGVTQSPTHLIKTRGQQVTLRCSPKSGHDTVSWYQQALGQGPQFIFQYYEEEERQRGNFPDRFSGHQFPNYSSELNVNALLLGDSALYLCASSLAGDEQFFGPGTRLTVL.